This TCR beta chain was captured in a study of cytomegalovirus exposure and HLA in healthy donors. PCR involved 60 Vbeta and 13 Jbeta primers. Profiled with immunoSEQ multiplex PCR; TCRdb holds only in-frame clones, not every one. Of roughly 200,000 clones in the sample, approximately 85% were seen once. Germline V lookup: CDR1 SGHAT, CDR2 FQNNGV. This CDR3 is 13 amino acids long. V lost 4 bases to trimming and J lost 9 bases, with 15 bases between them. The sequence derives from a woman aged 40-49 years in good health and CMV-seronegative. The specimen sequenced was PBMCs. This chain connects TRBV11-2 to TRBJ2-5; D may be TRBD1 (6 bases). The CDR3 DNA reads as TGTGCCAGCAGCTCAGGGGTGGACACCCCCCAGTACTTC. Translation: CASSSGVDTPQYF. The variable domain in full, with the rest retrieved from reference TRBV11-2 and TRBJ2-5, is EAGVAQSPRYKIIEKRQSVAFWCNPISGHATLYWYQQILGQGPKLLIQFQNNGVVDDSQLPKDRFSAERLKGVDSTLKIQPAKLEDSAVYLCASSSGVDTPQYFGPGTRLLVL.